This TCR beta chain originates from a study of regulatory T cells in long-lasting Graves disease. According to the study, TCR beta libraries were built with iRepertoire HTBI primers and CDR3-region Arm-PCR. TCRdb re-called the multiplex PCR reads through MiXCR, storing one row per CDR3 protein. The table records 400,000 to 500,000 distinct CDR3 sequences, 13% to 15% of them present only once. The germline CDR1 and CDR2 sequences are SGDLS and YYNGEE. The CDR3 totals 16 residues. After removal of 4 bases from V and 0 bases from J, the junction contained 3 bases not matched to a gene. The time point here: newly diagnosed GD, antithyroid drugs for less than 3 months. With RNA extracted from PBMCs as input, the TCR library was made. This clonotype was recorded many times. Its antigen remains unidentified. Study results and limitations: Among persistent patients, a larger number of public clonotypes were shared (roughly 2,700) than among newly diagnosed patients (just over 950).

These records were also assigned to another study, of T cells in Graves' hyperthyroidism and ophthalmopathy. As that report states: Participants, patients aged 18 to 65, had newly diagnosed hyperthyroidism with a duration under 2 months. When the TCR CDR3 underwent first-round RT-PCR, the HTBI primer set was used. Most expanded thyroid clonotypes above 0.001 recurred in blood.

The chain has TRBV9 and TRBJ2-1, with TRBD1 matching over 11 bases. The source is a woman between 45 and 65 years old with Graves disease. The starting material was peripheral blood mononuclear cells (PBMCs), obtained at new diagnosis, from a patient treated with antithyroid drugs. The CDR3, as DNA: TGTGCCAGCAGCCTAGGGACAGGGGGCTCCTACAATGAGCAGTTCTTC. Amino acid sequence: CASSLGTGGSYNEQFF.